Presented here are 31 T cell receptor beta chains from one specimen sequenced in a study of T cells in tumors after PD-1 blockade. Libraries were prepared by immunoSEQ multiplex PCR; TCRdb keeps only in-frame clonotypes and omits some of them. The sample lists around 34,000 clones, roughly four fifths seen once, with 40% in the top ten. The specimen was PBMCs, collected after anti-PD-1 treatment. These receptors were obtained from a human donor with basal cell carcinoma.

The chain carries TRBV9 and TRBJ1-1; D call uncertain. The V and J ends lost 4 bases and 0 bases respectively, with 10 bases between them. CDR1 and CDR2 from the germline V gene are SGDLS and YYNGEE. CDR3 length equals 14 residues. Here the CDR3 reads CASSPQSVNTEAFF. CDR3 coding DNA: TGTGCCAGCAGCCCCCAGTCCGTGAACACTGAAGCTTTCTTT.

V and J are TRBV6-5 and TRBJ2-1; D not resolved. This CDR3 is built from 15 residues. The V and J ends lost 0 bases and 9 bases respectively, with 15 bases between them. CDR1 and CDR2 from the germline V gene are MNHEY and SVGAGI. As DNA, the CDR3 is TGTGCCAGCAGTTACTCCACCTTTGCAGTTGCTGAGCAGTTCTTC. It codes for CASSYSTFAVAEQFF.

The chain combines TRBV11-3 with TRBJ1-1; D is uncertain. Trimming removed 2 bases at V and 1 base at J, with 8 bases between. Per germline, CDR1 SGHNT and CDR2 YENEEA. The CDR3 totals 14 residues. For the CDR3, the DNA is TGTGCCAGCAGCTTATCGGCGACGAACACTGAAGCTTTCTTT. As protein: CASSLSATNTEAFF.

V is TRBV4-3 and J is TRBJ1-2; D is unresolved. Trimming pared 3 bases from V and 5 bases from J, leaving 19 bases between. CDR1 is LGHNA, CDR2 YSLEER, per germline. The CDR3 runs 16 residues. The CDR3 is CASSQVLRSGNYGYTF. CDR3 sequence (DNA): TGCGCCAGCAGCCAGGTTCTACGGTCCGGGAATTATGGCTACACCTTC.

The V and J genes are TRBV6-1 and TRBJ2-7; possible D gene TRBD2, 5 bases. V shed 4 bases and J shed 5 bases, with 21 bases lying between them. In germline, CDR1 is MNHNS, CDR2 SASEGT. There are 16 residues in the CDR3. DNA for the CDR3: TGTGCCAGCAGTGCGGGCAGTACTACTAGTATCCACGAGCAGTACTTC. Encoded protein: CASSAGSTTSIHEQYF.

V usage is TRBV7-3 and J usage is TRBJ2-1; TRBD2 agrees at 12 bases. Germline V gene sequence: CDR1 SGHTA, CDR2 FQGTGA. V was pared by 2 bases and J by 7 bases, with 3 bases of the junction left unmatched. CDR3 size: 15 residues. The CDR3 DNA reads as TGTGCCAGCAGCTTAGGGCTAGCGGGAGGGAATGAGCAGTTCTTC. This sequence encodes CASSLGLAGGNEQFF.

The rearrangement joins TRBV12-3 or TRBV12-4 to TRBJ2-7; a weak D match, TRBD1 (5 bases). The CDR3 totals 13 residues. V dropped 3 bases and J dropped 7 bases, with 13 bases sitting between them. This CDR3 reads CASSFKAGWEQYF. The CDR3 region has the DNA TGTGCCAGCAGTTTTAAGGCAGGGTGGGAGCAGTACTTC.

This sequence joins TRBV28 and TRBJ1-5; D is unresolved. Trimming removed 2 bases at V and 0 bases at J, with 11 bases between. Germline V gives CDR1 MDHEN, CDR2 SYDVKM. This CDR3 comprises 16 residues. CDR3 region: CASSLKSGRSNQPQHF. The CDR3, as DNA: TGTGCCAGCAGTTTAAAGTCGGGCCGTAGCAATCAGCCCCAGCATTTT.

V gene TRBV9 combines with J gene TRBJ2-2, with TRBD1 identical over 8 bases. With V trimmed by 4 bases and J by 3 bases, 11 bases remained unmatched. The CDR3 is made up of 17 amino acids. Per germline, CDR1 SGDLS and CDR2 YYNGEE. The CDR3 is CASSPRQGATHTGELFF. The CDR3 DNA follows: TGTGCCAGCAGCCCCCGGCAGGGGGCAACACACACCGGGGAGCTGTTTTTT.

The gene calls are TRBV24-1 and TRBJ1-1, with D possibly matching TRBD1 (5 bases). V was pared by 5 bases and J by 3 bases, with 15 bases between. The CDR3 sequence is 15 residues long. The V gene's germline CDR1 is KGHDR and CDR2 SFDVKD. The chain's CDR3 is CATSGGARGDTEAFF. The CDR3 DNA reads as TGTGCCACCAGTGGAGGGGCGCGGGGTGACACTGAAGCTTTCTTT.

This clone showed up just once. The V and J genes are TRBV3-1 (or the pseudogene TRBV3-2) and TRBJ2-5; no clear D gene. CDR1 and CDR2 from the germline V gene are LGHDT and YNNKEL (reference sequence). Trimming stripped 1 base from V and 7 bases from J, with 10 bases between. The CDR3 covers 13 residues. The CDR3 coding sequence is TGTGCCAGCAGCCAAGGGGTTATAGGGACCCAGTACTTC. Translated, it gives CASSQGVIGTQYF.

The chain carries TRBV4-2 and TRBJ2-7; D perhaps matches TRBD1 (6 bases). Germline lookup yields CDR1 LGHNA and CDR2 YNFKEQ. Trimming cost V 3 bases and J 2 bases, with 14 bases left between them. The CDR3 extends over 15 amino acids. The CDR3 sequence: CASSQQAGTTYEQYF. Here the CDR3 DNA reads TGTGCCAGCAGCCAGCAGGCCGGGACAACCTACGAGCAGTACTTC.

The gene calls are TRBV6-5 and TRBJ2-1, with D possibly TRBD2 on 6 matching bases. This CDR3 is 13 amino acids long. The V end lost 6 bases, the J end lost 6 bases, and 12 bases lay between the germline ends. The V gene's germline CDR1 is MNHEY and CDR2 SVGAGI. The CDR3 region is CASRGGSTNEQFF. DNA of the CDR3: TGTGCCAGCAGGGGAGGTTCCACCAATGAGCAGTTCTTC.

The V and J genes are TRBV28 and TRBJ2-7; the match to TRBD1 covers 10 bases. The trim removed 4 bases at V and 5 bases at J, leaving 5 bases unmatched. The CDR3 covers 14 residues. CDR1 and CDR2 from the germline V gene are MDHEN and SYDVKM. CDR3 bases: TGTGCCAGCAGTTGGACAGGGGGAGGGAACGAGCAGTACTTC. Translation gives CASSWTGGGNEQYF. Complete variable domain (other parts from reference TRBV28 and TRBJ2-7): DVKVTQSSRYLVKRTGEKVFLECVQDMDHENMFWYRQDPGLGLRLIYFSYDVKMKEKGDIPEGYSVSREKKERFSLILESASTNQTSMYLCASSWTGGGNEQYFGPGTRLTVT.

Here the CDR3 reads CASSDRVSGNTIYF. The CDR3 nucleotides are TGTGCCAGCAGTGACAGGGTCTCTGGAAACACCATATATTTT. The V gene is TRBV2, the J gene TRBJ1-3; D is perhaps TRBD1 (5 bases). Trimming took off 3 bases at V and 0 bases at J, with 6 bases between the two ends. Germline V gives CDR1 SNHLY, CDR2 FYNNEI. This CDR3 has 14 amino acids.

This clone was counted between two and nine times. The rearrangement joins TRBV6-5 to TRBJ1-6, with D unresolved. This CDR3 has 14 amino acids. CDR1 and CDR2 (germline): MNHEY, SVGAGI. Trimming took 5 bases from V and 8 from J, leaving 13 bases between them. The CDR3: CASSRTVRDSPLHF. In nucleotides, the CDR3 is TGTGCCAGCAGTCGGACGGTTCGCGATTCACCCCTCCACTTT.

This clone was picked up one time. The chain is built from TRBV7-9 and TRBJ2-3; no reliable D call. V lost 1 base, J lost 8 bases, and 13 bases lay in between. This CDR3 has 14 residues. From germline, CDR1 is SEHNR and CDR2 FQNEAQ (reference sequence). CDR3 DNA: TGTGCCAGCAGCTTAGGGTCTCCGGCGGCTACGCAGTATTTT. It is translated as CASSLGSPAATQYF.

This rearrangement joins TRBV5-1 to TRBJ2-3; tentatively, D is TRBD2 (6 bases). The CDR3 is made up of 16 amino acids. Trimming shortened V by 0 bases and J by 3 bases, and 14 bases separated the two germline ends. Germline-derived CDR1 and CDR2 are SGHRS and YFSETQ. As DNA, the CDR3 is TGCGCCAGCAGCTTGGAAGGCAGGGAGGTGACAGATACGCAGTATTTT. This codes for CASSLEGREVTDTQYF.

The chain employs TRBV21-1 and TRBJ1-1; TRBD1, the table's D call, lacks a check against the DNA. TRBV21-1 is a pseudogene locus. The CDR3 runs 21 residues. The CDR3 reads CASSKAGPTFLLGDMNTEAFF. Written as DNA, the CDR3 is TGTGCCAGCAGCAAAGCGGGCCCGACGTTCCTTCTTGGCGACATGAACACTGAAGCTTTCTTT.

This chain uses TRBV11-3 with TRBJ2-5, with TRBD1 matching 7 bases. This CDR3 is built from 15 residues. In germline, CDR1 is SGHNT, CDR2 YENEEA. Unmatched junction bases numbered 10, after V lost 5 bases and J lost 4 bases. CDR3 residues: CASSPTGPPAETQYF. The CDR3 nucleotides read TGTGCCAGCAGCCCGACAGGGCCCCCGGCAGAGACCCAGTACTTC.

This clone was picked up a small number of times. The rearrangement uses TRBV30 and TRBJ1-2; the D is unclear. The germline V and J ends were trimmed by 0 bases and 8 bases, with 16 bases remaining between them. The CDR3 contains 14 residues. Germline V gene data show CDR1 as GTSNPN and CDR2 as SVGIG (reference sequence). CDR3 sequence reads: CAWSVTVRLNGYTF. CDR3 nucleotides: TGTGCCTGGAGTGTAACGGTCCGCCTGAACGGCTACACCTTC.

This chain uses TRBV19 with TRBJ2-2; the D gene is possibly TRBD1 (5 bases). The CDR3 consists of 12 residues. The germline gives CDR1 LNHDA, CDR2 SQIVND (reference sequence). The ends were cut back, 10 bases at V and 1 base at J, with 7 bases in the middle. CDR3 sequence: CATGQNTGELFF. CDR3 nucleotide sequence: TGTGCCACTGGACAGAACACCGGGGAGCTGTTTTTT. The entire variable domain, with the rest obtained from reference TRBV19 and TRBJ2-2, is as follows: DGGITQSPKYLFRKEGQNVTLSCEQNLNHDAMYWYRQDPGQGLRLIYYSQIVNDFQKGDIAEGYSVSREKKESFPLTVTSAQKNPTAFYLCATGQNTGELFFGEGSRLTVL.

CDR3 protein: CASSGNYGYTF. CDR3 in DNA: TGTGCCAGCAGCGGTAACTATGGCTACACCTTC. This sequence joins TRBV5-4 and TRBJ1-2; D unclear. V was clipped by 4 bases and J by 1 base, with 2 bases between them. This CDR3 has 11 residues. The germline gives CDR1 SGHNT, CDR2 YYREEE (reference sequence). Combining the CDR3 with reference TRBV5-4 and TRBJ1-2 gives the whole variable domain ETGVTQSPTHLIKTRGQQVTLRCSSQSGHNTVSWYQQALGQGPQFIFQYYREEENGRGNFPPRFSGLQFPNYSSELNVNALELDDSALYLCASSGNYGYTFGSGTRLTVV.

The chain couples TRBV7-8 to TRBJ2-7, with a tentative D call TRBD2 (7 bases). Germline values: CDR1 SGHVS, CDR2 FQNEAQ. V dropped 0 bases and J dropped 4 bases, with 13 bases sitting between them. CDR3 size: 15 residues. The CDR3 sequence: CASSLAGGGGYEQYF. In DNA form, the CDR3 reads TGTGCCAGCAGCTTAGCTGGAGGGGGGGGATACGAGCAGTACTTC. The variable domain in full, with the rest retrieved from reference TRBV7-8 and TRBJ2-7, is GAGVSQSPRYKVAKRGQDVALRCDPISGHVSLFWYQQALGQGPEFLTYFQNEAQLDKSGLPSDRFFAERPEGSVSTLKIQRTQQEDSAVYLCASSLAGGGGYEQYFGPGTRLTVT.

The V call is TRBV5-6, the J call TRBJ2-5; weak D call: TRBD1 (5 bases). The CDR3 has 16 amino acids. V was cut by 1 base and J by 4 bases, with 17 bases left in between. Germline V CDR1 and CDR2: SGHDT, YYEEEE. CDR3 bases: TGTGCCAGCAGCTTGTTCTCCTCCAGGGCCCTAGAGACCCAGTACTTC. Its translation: CASSLFSSRALETQYF.

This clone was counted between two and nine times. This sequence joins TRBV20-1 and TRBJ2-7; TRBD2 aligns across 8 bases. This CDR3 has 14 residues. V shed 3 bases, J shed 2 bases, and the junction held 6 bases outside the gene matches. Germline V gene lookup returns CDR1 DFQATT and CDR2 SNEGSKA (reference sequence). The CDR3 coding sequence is TGCAGTGCTAGTTCCAGCGGGAGAACCTACGAGCAGTACTTC. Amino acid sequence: CSASSSGRTYEQYF.

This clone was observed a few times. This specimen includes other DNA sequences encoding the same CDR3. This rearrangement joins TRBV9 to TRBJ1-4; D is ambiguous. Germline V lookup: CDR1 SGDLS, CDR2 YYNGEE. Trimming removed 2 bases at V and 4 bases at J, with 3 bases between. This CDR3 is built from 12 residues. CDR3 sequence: CASSVGNEKLFF. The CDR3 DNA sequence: TGTGCCAGCAGCGTGGGTAATGAAAAACTGTTTTTT. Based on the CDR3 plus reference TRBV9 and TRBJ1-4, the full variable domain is DSGVTQTPKHLITATGQRVTLRCSPRSGDLSVYWYQQSLDQGLQFLIQYYNGEERAKGNILERFSAQQFPDLHSELNLSSLELGDSALYFCASSVGNEKLFFGSGTQLSVL.

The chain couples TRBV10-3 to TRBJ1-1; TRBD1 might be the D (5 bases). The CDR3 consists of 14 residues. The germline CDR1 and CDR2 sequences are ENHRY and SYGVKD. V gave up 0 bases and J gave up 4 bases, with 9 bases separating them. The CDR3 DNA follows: TGTGCCATCAGTGAGTCCGGGGGACCCACTGAAGCTTTCTTT. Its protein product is CAISESGGPTEAFF.

As DNA, the CDR3 is TGTGCCTGGAGTGTAGCCGGGGGTTATAACACCGGGGAGCTGTTTTTT. It codes for CAWSVAGGYNTGELFF. The chain recombines TRBV30 with TRBJ2-2; D is perhaps TRBD2 (6 bases). The CDR3 covers 16 residues. V was clipped by 0 bases and J by 2 bases, with 13 bases between them. Per the germline V gene, CDR1 is GTSNPN and CDR2 is SVGIG (reference sequence). The variable domain in full, completed from reference TRBV30 and TRBJ2-2, reads SQTIHQWPATLVQPVGSPLSLECTVEGTSNPNLYWYRQAAGRGLQLLFYSVGIGQISSEVPQNLSASRPQDRQFILSSKKLLLSDSGFYLCAWSVAGGYNTGELFFGEGSRLTVL.

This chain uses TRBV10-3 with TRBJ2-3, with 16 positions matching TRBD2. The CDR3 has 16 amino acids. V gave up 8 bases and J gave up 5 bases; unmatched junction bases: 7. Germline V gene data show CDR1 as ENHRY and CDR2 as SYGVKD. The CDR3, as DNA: TGTGCCATCGGGACTAGCGGGGGGGAAATCGGAGATACGCAGTATTTT. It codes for CAIGTSGGEIGDTQYF.

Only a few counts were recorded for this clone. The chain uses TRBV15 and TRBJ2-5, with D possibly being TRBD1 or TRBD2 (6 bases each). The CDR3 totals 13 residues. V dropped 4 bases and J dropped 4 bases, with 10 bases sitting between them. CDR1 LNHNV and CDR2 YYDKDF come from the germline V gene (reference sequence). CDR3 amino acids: CATSTGARETQYF. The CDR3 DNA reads TGTGCCACCAGCACGGGGGCTCGAGAGACCCAGTACTTC.